What follows is one TCR beta chain and its context. This entry belongs to a study of blood T cell repertoires in COVID-19. Original processing notes: Quantification of nucleated cells was approximated via reference gene primer amplification. Profiling relied on immunoSEQ multiplex PCR, and the TCRdb table lists in-frame clones only, not all of them. Clone size and V and J calls were adopted from that table, with D and trimming inferred from the DNA. This table has a few hundred thousand clones, 70% to 90% appearing once. The V gene's germline CDR1 is ENHRY and CDR2 SYGVKD. The germline V and J ends were trimmed by 6 bases and 2 bases, with 19 bases remaining between them. The CDR3 has 16 residues.

The rearrangement links TRBV10-3 to TRBJ1-1; D is unclear. The sample comprised PBMCs or T cells enriched from blood (not recorded which). The clonotype comes from a man in his forties or fifties in a cohort exposed to, infected with or recovered from COVID-19 (not recorded which). The DNA for the CDR3 is TGTGCCATCAGACGGCAGTCAGAGGGAATCAACACTGAAGCTTTCTTT. This sequence encodes CAIRRQSEGINTEAFF.